The 27 T cell receptor beta chains below all came from one sample that was sequenced in a study of blood T cell repertoires in COVID-19. Generated by immunoSEQ multiplex PCR, the TCRdb table keeps only in-frame clones and is missing some. Among about 250,000 clones, over 70% were seen once, and the ten largest hold around 5.4%. Sample: peripheral blood. These receptors were taken from a man of 80 years or more with acute or convalescent COVID-19.

The chain links TRBV11-2 to TRBJ2-5; D unclear. Germline loops: CDR1 SGHAT, CDR2 FQNNGV. The CDR3 sequence is 13 residues long. Trimming left V 5 bases short and J 1 base short, with 8 bases between. The CDR3 here is CASSLTTQETQYF. In DNA form, the CDR3 reads TGTGCCAGCAGCCTGACAACCCAAGAGACCCAGTACTTC.

The chain couples TRBV6-5 to TRBJ2-1; the D is unclear. CDR1 and CDR2 (germline): MNHEY, SVGAGI. V was cut by 6 bases and J by 3 bases, with 9 bases left in between. The CDR3 runs to 13 residues. The CDR3 DNA is TGTGCCAGCAGCTCCCCCCGCTACAATGAGCAGTTCTTC. Translated, it gives CASSSPRYNEQFF.

The genes are TRBV28 and TRBJ2-7; 9 nucleotides match TRBD1. CDR3 length equals 14 residues. Germline-derived CDR1 and CDR2 are MDHEN and SYDVKM. J lost 3 bases, V lost 7 bases, and 7 bases had no gene match. CDR3 sequence: CASTSGTGFYEQYF. DNA of the CDR3: TGTGCCAGCACCTCCGGGACAGGGTTCTACGAGCAGTACTTC.

J is TRBJ1-1 and V is TRBV20-1; the D is unclear. Germline CDR1 is DFQATT and CDR2 is SNEGSKA (reference sequence). The CDR3 extends over 10 amino acids. The V gene lost 3 bases and the J gene lost 10 bases, with 9 bases spanning the gap. The CDR3 protein is CSASRGGAFF. The CDR3 DNA sequence: TGCAGTGCTAGTCGGGGAGGAGCTTTCTTT.

This clone has only a few counts. This sequence joins TRBV7-8 and TRBJ1-5; no clear D gene. Trimming took 0 bases from V and 0 from J, leaving 12 bases between them. In germline, CDR1 is SGHVS, CDR2 FQNEAQ. CDR3 length equals 17 residues. The CDR3 protein is CASSLANPGYSNQPQHF. CDR3 nucleotides: TGTGCCAGCAGCTTAGCCAACCCAGGCTATAGCAATCAGCCCCAGCATTTT.

The DNA of the CDR3 is TGTGCCAGCAGTTTTAATGACGGGTCTGGAGAGACCCAGTACTTC. This gives the protein CASSFNDGSGETQYF. The rearrangement joins TRBV28 to TRBJ2-5; D remains ambiguous. CDR3 length: 15 amino acids. Trimming removed 3 bases at V and 4 bases at J, with 15 bases between. The germline CDR1 and CDR2 sequences are MDHEN and SYDVKM.

The chain joins TRBV12-3 or TRBV12-4 to TRBJ2-2; possibly TRBD1 for D (6 bases). Deletions cut 4 bases from V and 9 bases from J, with 12 bases between. The CDR3 sequence is 13 residues long. CDR3: CASSSTDRRELFF. The CDR3 bases are TGTGCCAGCAGTTCGACAGACAGGCGGGAGCTGTTTTTT.

The chain joins TRBV5-1 to TRBJ2-7; the D is unclear. Trimming pared 0 bases from V and 2 bases from J, leaving 12 bases between. Germline V lookup: CDR1 SGHRS, CDR2 YFSETQ. The CDR3 has 15 residues. Here the CDR3 DNA reads TGCGCCAGCAGCTTGGGGCCAGTAAATCCCTACGAGCAGTACTTC. Encoded protein: CASSLGPVNPYEQYF.

This clone was seen a handful of times. V usage is TRBV27 and J usage is TRBJ1-5; TRBD1 matches 7 bases. The junction had 7 bases not matched to a gene; V was cut back by 6 bases and J by 5 bases. The CDR3 spans 14 residues. CDR1 is MNHEY, CDR2 SMNVEV, per germline (reference sequence). The CDR3 sequence is CASSKTGIHQPQHF. CDR3 DNA sequence: TGTGCCAGCAGCAAGACAGGGATCCATCAGCCCCAGCATTTT.

V and J are TRBV27 and TRBJ2-1; perhaps TRBD2 as D (6 bases). The CDR3 runs to 17 residues. V was pared by 4 bases and J by 1 base, with 17 bases between. Germline CDR1 MNHEY, CDR2 SMNVEV (reference sequence). The CDR3 DNA follows: TGTGCCAGCAGTTCCGACCTAGCGACCCGTTCCTACAATGAGCAGTTCTTC. As protein: CASSSDLATRSYNEQFF.

V gene TRBV6-5 combines with J gene TRBJ1-1, with unresolved D. The germline CDR1 and CDR2 sequences are MNHEY and SVGAGI. V was trimmed by 8 bases and J by 2 bases, leaving 15 bases between them. There are 14 residues in the CDR3. DNA of the CDR3: TGTGCCAGCCAAACGCAACGGGTTAACACTGAAGCTTTCTTT. This sequence encodes CASQTQRVNTEAFF.

V is TRBV15 and J is TRBJ1-6; no firm D call. The length of the CDR3 is 16 residues. The V gene lost 8 bases and the J gene lost 1 base, with 15 bases spanning the gap. From germline, CDR1 is LNHNV and CDR2 YYDKDF (reference sequence). The CDR3 reads CATAAGGSSYNSPLHF. The CDR3 DNA sequence: TGTGCCACCGCCGCGGGTGGGTCGTCCTATAATTCACCCCTCCACTTT. Full variable domain (missing parts from reference TRBV15 and TRBJ1-6): DAMVIQNPRYQVTQFGKPVTLSCSQTLNHNVMYWYQQKSSQAPKLLFHYYDKDFNNEADTPDNFQSRRPNTSFCFLDIRSPGLGDTAMYLCATAAGGSSYNSPLHFGNGTRLTVT.

This clone showed up just once. V and J are TRBV4-1 and TRBJ1-1; D possibly corresponds to TRBD1 (5 bases). CDR3 length: 15 residues. V lost 4 bases, J lost 6 bases, and 18 bases lay in between. Germline assignment: CDR1 MGHRA and CDR2 YSYEKL. The CDR3 bases are TGCGCCAGCAGCCTTACCGTTGACAGCCACGCTGAAGCTTTCTTT. This encodes CASSLTVDSHAEAFF.

The chain carries TRBV12-3 or TRBV12-4 and TRBJ2-1; D perhaps matches TRBD2 (6 bases). This CDR3 has 13 amino acids. Trimming cost V 4 bases and J 7 bases, with 11 bases left between them. CDR3 in amino acids: CASSWLAINEQFF. The CDR3 DNA sequence: TGTGCCAGCAGTTGGCTAGCGATAAATGAGCAGTTCTTC.

The V call is TRBV12-3 or TRBV12-4, the J call TRBJ1-2; no definite D call. The CDR3 has 13 residues. V was pared by 6 bases and J by 0 bases, with 8 bases between. The DNA of the CDR3 is TGTGCCAGCAGCCCAACAGCTAACTATGGCTACACCTTC. Translating gives CASSPTANYGYTF.

The chain combines TRBV28 with TRBJ1-2; D gene unclear. This CDR3 comprises 13 residues. The V end was cut by 6 bases, the J end by 8 bases, with 16 bases between. Germline CDR1 is MDHEN and CDR2 is SYDVKM. CDR3 bases: TGTGCCAGCAGCCCCCGGGCGGGAGGAGGCTACACCTTC. Encoded protein: CASSPRAGGGYTF.

The V and J genes are TRBV13 and TRBJ1-5; tentative D call: TRBD1 (5 bases). From germline, CDR1 is PRHDT and CDR2 FYEKMQ (reference sequence). The CDR3 extends over 15 amino acids. V lost 0 bases and J 5 bases, leaving 11 bases between the germline ends. In DNA, the CDR3 is TGTGCCAGCAGCTTAGGGAGACAGCGCGATCAGCCCCAGCATTTT. It encodes CASSLGRQRDQPQHF. The complete variable domain, with remaining parts taken from reference TRBV13 and TRBJ1-5, reads AAGVIQSPRHLIKEKRETATLKCYPIPRHDTVYWYQQGPGQDPQFLISFYEKMQSDKGSIPDRFSAQQFSDYHSELNMSSLELGDSALYFCASSLGRQRDQPQHFGDGTRLSIL.

This clone was seen a handful of times. The rearrangement joins TRBV5-8 to TRBJ2-1; TRBD1 agrees at 9 bases. Germline V gives CDR1 SGHTS, CDR2 YDEGEE. V trimming: 4 bases; J trimming: 8 bases; junction bases outside the gene matches: 10. The CDR3 sequence is 15 residues long. As DNA, the CDR3 is TGTGCCAGCAGCCCGGGACAGGGAAAAATCCATGAGCAGTTCTTC. This gives the protein CASSPGQGKIHEQFF.

This clone appeared a single time. J is TRBJ2-7 and V is TRBV5-8; D possibly corresponds to TRBD2 (6 bases). Between the trimmed V and J ends, which lost 1 base and 5 bases, there was a span of 16 bases. CDR3 length: 15 residues. Germline V gene sequence: CDR1 SGHTS, CDR2 YDEGEE. As DNA, the CDR3 is TGTGCCAGCAGCTTGCTCAGGGAGGAAGTAGACGAGCAGTACTTC. Its protein product is CASSLLREEVDEQYF.

The chain couples TRBV2 to TRBJ2-1, with 10 bases matching TRBD1. The V gene's germline CDR1 is SNHLY and CDR2 FYNNEI. The V and J ends lost 1 base and 9 bases, in that order; junction bases with no gene match: 6. The CDR3 is 15 residues long. The CDR3 sequence is CASSEGTGGLGEQFF. CDR3 DNA sequence: TGTGCCAGCAGTGAAGGGACAGGGGGTCTAGGTGAGCAGTTCTTC.

Ten or more counts support this clone. The V gene is TRBV5-5, the J gene TRBJ1-6, with a tentative D call TRBD1 (5 bases). V shed 2 bases and J shed 8 bases, with 11 bases lying between them. Germline V gives CDR1 SGHKS, CDR2 YYEKEE (reference sequence). The CDR3 runs 14 residues. This chain's CDR3 is CASSFVQGYSPLHF. CDR3 coding DNA: TGTGCCAGCAGCTTCGTTCAGGGTTATTCACCCCTCCACTTT.

The rearrangement joins TRBV24-1 to TRBJ1-2; D is undetermined. V dropped 3 bases and J dropped 4 bases, with 5 bases sitting between them. The CDR3 spans 12 residues. The germline CDR1 and CDR2 sequences are KGHDR and SFDVKD. DNA for the CDR3: TGTGCCACCAGTGATGAGGTCTATGGCTACACCTTC. It yields the protein CATSDEVYGYTF.

The chain joins TRBV4-1 to TRBJ2-7; TRBD1 is a possible D gene (5 bases). Germline V gene data show CDR1 as MGHRA and CDR2 as YSYEKL. Trimming shortened V by 1 base and J by 4 bases, and 8 bases separated the two germline ends. CDR3 size: 13 residues. CDR3 in amino acids: CASSQGQLYEQYF. DNA of the CDR3: TGCGCCAGCAGCCAAGGACAGCTATACGAGCAGTACTTC.

The chain employs TRBV2 and TRBJ2-7, with D possibly being TRBD1 (5 bases). This CDR3 has 13 residues. Trimming removed 1 base from V and 7 bases from J, with 11 bases in between. Germline CDR1 is SNHLY and CDR2 is FYNNEI. The CDR3 DNA follows: TGTGCCAGCAGTGAAGACCAGGGTAGGGAGCAGTACTTC. Translated: CASSEDQGREQYF. Complete variable domain (other parts from reference TRBV2 and TRBJ2-7): EPEVTQTPSHQVTQMGQEVILRCVPISNHLYFYWYRQILGQKVEFLVSFYNNEISEKSEIFDDQFSVERPDGSNFTLKIRSTKLEDSAMYFCASSEDQGREQYFGPGTRLTVT.

This clone was seen only once. The J gene is TRBJ1-4, the V gene TRBV6-5; 9 nucleotides align to TRBD1. Germline values: CDR1 MNHEY, CDR2 SVGAGI. The CDR3 length is 11 residues. CDR3 in amino acids: CVTGTGEKLFF. The CDR3 DNA reads as TGTGTAACTGGGACAGGGGAAAAACTGTTTTTT.

The chain employs TRBV7-8 and TRBJ2-2, with 7 bases matching TRBD1. The CDR3 is made up of 16 amino acids. Germline V gene lookup returns CDR1 SGHVS and CDR2 FQNEAQ. V lost 0 bases and J lost 5; bases outside the gene matches: 6. CDR3 amino acids: CASSLATRGFTGELFF. Written as DNA, the CDR3 is TGTGCCAGCAGCTTAGCCACCAGGGGGTTTACCGGGGAGCTGTTTTTT.

The chain employs TRBV28 and TRBJ2-7, with D perhaps matching TRBD1 (6 bases). The length of the CDR3 is 14 residues. CDR1 is MDHEN and CDR2 is SYDVKM in the germline V gene. V was shortened by 6 bases and J by 2 bases, with 14 bases between the two germline ends. The DNA for the CDR3 is TGTGCCAGCAGCAGGGGCGGGCCTACCTACGAGCAGTACTTC. As protein: CASSRGGPTYEQYF.